Included here is one T cell receptor beta chain sequence, with context. These data are taken from a study of blood T cell repertoires in COVID-19. As for the study in general: PBMCs, B-cell-depleted T cells, or T cells were the source of the cDNA or gDNA that made up the material.

In the authors' workflow: Nucleated cell counts were estimated from reference gene primer amplification. Assay: immunoSEQ multiplex PCR; the TCRdb copy retains only in-frame clones and omits some. V, J and clone size are those of that table, while D and trimming were read from the DNA. The sample has just over 150,000 clones; 90% to 95% are singletons. Germline trimming cut 0 bases from V and 10 bases from J; bases unmatched to any gene: 4. CDR1 is LGHDT, CDR2 YNNKEL, per germline (reference sequence). The CDR3 loop spans 14 amino acids. The sample taken for sequencing was peripheral blood. This chain links TRBV3-1 (or the pseudogene TRBV3-2) with TRBJ2-1; 9 bases align to TRBD2. This receptor was identified in a woman between 45 and 65 years old with acute or convalescent COVID-19. CDR3 nucleotides: TGTGCCAGCAGCCAAGATAGCGGGAGAAGCGAGCAGTTCTTC. This translates into CASSQDSGRSEQFF.